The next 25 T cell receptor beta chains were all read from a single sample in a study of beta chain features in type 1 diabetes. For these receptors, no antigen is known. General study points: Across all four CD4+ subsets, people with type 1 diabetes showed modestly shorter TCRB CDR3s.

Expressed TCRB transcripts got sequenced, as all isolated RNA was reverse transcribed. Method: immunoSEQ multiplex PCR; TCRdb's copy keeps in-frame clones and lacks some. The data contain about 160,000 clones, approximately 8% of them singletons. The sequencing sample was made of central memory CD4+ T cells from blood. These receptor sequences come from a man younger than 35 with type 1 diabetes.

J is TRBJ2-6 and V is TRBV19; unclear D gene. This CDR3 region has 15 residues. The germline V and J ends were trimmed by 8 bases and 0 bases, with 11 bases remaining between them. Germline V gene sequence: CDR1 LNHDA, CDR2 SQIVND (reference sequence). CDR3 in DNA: TGTGCCAGTCGCAAACAGTACTCTGGGGCCAACGTCCTGACTTTC. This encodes CASRKQYSGANVLTF.

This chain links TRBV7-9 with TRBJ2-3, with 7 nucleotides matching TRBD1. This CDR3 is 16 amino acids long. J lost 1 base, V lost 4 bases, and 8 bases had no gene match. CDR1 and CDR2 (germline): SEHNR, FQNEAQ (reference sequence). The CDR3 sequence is CASSSYVTGGTDTQYF. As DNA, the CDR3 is TGTGCCAGCAGCTCTTACGTTACAGGGGGCACAGATACGCAGTATTTT.

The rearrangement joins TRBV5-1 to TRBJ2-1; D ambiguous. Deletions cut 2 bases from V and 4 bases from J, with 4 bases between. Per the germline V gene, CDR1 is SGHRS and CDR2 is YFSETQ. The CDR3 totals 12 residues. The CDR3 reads CASSFEYNEQFF. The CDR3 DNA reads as TGCGCCAGCAGCTTCGAGTACAATGAGCAGTTCTTC.

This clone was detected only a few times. The CDR3 sequence: CASSEGNYGYTF. As DNA, the CDR3 is TGTGCCAGCAGTGAGGGTAACTATGGCTACACCTTC. J is TRBJ1-2 and V is TRBV6-6; no definite D call. CDR1 and CDR2 (germline): MNHNY, SVGAGI (reference sequence). Trimming shortened V by 5 bases and J by 1 base, and 5 bases separated the two germline ends. The CDR3 runs 12 residues.

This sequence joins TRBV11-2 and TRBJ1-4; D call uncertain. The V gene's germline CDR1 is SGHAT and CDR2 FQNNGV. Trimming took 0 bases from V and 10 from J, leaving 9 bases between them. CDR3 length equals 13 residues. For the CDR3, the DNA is TGTGCCAGCAGCTTAGATCGGGCGGGAAAACTGTTTTTT. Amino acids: CASSLDRAGKLFF.

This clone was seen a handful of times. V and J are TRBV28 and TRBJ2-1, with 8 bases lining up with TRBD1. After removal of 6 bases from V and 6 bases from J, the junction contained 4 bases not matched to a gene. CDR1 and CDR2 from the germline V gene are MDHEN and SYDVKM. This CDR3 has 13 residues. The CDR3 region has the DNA TGTGCCAGCAGGACAGGGGCCAGCAATGAGCAGTTCTTC. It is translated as CASRTGASNEQFF.

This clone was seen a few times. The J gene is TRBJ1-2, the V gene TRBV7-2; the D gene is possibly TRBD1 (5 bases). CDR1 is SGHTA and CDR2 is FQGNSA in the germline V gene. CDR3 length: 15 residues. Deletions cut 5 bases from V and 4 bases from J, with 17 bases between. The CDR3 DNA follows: TGTGCCAGCAGCCCCCGGGGAGGGGCCGGCTATGGCTACACCTTC. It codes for CASSPRGGAGYGYTF.

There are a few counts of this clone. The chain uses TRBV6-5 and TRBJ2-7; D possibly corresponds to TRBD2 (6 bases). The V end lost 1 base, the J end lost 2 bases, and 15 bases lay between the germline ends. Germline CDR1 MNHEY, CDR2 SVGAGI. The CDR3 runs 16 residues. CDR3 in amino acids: CASSYFGRENPYEQYF. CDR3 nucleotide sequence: TGTGCCAGCAGTTACTTTGGCCGGGAGAACCCCTACGAGCAGTACTTC.

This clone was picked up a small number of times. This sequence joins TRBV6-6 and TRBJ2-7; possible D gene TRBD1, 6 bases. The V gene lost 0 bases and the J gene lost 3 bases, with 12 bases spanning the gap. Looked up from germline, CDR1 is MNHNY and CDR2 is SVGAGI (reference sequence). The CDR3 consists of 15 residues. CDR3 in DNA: TGTGCCAGCAGTTACTCATCAGGGGTTCTCTACGAGCAGTACTTC. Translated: CASSYSSGVLYEQYF.

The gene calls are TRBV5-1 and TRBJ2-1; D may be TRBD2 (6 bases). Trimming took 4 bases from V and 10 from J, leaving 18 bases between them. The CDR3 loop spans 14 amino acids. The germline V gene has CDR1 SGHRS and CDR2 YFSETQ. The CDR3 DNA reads TGCGCCAGCAGCCAGACGGGACTCCCGATGGAGCAGTTCTTC. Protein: CASSQTGLPMEQFF.

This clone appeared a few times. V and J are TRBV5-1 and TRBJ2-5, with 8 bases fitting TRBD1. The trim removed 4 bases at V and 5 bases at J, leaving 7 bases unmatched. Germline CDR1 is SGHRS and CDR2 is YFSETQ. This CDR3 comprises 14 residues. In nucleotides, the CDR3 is TGCGCCAGCAGCACCGGACAGGGATACGAGACCCAGTACTTC. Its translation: CASSTGQGYETQYF.

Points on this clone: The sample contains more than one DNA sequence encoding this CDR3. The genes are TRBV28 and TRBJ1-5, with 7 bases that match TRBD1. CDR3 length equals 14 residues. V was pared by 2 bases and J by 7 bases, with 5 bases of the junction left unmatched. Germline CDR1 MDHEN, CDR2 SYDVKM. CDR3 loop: CASSLGGGRQPQHF. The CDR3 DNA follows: TGTGCCAGCAGTTTAGGAGGGGGCAGACAGCCCCAGCATTTT.

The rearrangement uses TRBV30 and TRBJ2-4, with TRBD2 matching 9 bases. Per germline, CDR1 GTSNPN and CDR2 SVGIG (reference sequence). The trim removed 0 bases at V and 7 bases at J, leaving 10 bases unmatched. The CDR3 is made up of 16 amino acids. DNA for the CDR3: TGTGCCTGGAGTGTAGAAGGCGGGAGGGTAGAGAACATTCAGTACTTC. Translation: CAWSVEGGRVENIQYF.

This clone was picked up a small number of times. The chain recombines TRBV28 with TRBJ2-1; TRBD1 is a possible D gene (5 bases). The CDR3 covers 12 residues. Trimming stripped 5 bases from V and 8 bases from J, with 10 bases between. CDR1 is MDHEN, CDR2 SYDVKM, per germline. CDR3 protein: CASSPVTDEQFF. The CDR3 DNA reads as TGTGCCAGCAGTCCGGTGACAGATGAGCAGTTCTTC.

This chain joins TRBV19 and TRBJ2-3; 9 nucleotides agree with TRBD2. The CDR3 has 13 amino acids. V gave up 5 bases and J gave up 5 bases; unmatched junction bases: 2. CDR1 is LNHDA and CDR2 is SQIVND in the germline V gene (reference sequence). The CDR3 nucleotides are TGTGCCAGTAGTCAGCGGGAGGAAGATACGCAGTATTTT. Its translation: CASSQREEDTQYF.

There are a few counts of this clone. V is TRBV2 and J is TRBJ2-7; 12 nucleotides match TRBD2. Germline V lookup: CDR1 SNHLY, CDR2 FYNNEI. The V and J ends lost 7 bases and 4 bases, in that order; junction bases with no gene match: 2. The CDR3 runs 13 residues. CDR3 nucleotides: TGTGCCAGCATCGGACTAGCGGGATACGAGCAGTACTTC. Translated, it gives CASIGLAGYEQYF.

CDR3 loop: CASSYDRNTEAFF. Written as DNA, the CDR3 is TGTGCCAGCAGCTATGACAGGAACACTGAAGCTTTCTTT. This chain links TRBV5-4 with TRBJ1-1; TRBD1 is a possible D gene (5 bases). CDR3 length equals 13 residues. Germline CDR1 SGHNT, CDR2 YYREEE (reference sequence). V was shortened by 3 bases and J by 1 base, with 7 bases between the two germline ends.

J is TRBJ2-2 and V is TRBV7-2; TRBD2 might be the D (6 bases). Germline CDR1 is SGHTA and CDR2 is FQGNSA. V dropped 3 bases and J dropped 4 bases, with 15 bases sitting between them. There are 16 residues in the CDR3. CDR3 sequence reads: CASSLISGGATGELFF. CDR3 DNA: TGTGCCAGCAGCTTGATTAGCGGCGGGGCCACCGGGGAGCTGTTTTTT. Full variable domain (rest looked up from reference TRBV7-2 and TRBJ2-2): GAGVSQSPSNKVTEKGKDVELRCDPISGHTALYWYRQSLGQGLEFLIYFQGNSAPDKSGLPSDRFSAERTGGSVSTLTIQRTQQEDSAVYLCASSLISGGATGELFFGEGSRLTVL.

DNA for the CDR3: TGTGCCAGCAGCTTATTCCCAGAGAACACTGAAGCTTTCTTT. It is translated as CASSLFPENTEAFF. The genes are TRBV7-9 and TRBJ1-1, with no clear D. This CDR3 comprises 14 residues. V was pared by 2 bases and J by 1 base, with 8 bases between. Germline values: CDR1 SEHNR, CDR2 FQNEAQ (reference sequence).

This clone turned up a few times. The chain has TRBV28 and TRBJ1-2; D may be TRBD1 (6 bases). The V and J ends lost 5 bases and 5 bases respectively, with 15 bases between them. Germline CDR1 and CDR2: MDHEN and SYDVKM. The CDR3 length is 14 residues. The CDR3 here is CASSASGVGYGYTF. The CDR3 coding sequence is TGTGCCAGCAGTGCCTCAGGGGTAGGGTATGGCTACACCTTC.

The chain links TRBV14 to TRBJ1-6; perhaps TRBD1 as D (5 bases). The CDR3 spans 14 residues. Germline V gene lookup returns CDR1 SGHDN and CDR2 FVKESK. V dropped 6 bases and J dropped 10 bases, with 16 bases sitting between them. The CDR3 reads CASSKTTGVSPLHF. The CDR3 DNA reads TGTGCCAGCAGTAAAACAACAGGCGTATCACCCCTCCACTTT.

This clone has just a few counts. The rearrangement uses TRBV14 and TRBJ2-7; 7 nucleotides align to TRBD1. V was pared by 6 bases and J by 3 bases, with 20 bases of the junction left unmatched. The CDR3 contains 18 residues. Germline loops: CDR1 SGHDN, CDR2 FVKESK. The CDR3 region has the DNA TGTGCCAGCAGGCCCCACCGACAGGGCTTATTGCCCAGCTACGAGCAGTACTTC. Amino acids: CASRPHRQGLLPSYEQYF.

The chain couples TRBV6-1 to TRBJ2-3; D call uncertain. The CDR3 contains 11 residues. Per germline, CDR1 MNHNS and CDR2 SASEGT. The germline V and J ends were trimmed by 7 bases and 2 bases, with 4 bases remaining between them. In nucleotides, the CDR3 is TGTGCCAGCACTTCCACAGATACGCAGTATTTT. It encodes CASTSTDTQYF.

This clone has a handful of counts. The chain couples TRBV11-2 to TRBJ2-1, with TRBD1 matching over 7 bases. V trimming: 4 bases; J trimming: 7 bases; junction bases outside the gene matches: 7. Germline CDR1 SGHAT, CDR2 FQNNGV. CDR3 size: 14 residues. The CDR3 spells CASSSTGPVNEQFF. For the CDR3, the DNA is TGTGCCAGCAGCTCGACAGGGCCTGTGAATGAGCAGTTCTTC.

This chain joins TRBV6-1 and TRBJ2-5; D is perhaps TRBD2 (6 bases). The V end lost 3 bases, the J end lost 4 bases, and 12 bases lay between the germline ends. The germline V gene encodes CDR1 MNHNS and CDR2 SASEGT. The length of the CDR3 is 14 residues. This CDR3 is CASSDFGGGETQYF. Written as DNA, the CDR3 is TGTGCCAGCAGTGATTTCGGGGGAGGAGAGACCCAGTACTTC.